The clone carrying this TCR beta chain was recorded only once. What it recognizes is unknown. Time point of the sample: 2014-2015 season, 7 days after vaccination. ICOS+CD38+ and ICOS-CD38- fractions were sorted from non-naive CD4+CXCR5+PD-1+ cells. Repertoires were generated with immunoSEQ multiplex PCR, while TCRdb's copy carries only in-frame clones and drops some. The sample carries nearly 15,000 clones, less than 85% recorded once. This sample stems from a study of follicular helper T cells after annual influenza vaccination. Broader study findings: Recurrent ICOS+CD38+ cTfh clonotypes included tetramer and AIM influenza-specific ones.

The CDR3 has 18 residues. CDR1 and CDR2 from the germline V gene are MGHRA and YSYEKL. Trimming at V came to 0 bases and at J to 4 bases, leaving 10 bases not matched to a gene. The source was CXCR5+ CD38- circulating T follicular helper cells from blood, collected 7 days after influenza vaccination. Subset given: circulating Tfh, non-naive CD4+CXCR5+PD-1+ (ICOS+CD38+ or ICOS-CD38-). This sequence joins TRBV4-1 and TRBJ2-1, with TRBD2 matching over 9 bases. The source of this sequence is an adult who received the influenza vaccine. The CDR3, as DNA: TGCGCCAGCAGCCAAGATGCTCGACGACTAGCGGTGTACAATGAGCAGTTCTTC. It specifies CASSQDARRLAVYNEQFF.